Listed here are 29 T cell receptor beta chains from one sample, sequenced in a study of neurological immune-mediated disorders. From the 5' RACE reads, TCRdb called clonotypes with MiXCR, one entry per CDR3 protein. The sample lists roughly 41,000 distinct CDR3 sequences, 11% seen once, with roughly 3.7% in the top ten. Time point denoted: technical triplicate 1. Sequencing used PBMCs. These receptors were taken from a man in his fifties or sixties with HTLV-1-associated myelopathy (HAM/TSP).

This clonotype has a count of ten or more. The rearrangement uses TRBV10-3 and TRBJ1-2, with D possibly being TRBD1 (5 bases). Germline CDR1 reads ENHRY; CDR2 reads SYGVKD. With 4 bases removed from V and 5 bases from J, the gap between germline ends came to 23 bases. This CDR3 contains 17 residues. CDR3 in amino acids: CAISGPGGPVYKYGYTF. In DNA form, the CDR3 reads TGTGCCATCAGTGGACCGGGGGGACCTGTCTATAAGTATGGCTACACCTTC.

This clonotype was seen many times. V gene TRBV6-2 or TRBV6-3 combines with J gene TRBJ2-1; tentatively, D is TRBD2 (6 bases). The germline V gene has CDR1 MNHEY and CDR2 SVGEGT. There are 14 residues in the CDR3. V gave up 2 bases and J gave up 7 bases, with 12 bases separating them. The CDR3 loop is CASSYTRAGNEQFF. CDR3 coding DNA: TGTGCCAGCAGTTACACGAGGGCGGGGAATGAGCAGTTCTTC.

This clonotype has at least ten counts. The chain recombines TRBV12-3 or TRBV12-4 with TRBJ2-1, with 7 bases aligning to TRBD2. The CDR3 contains 15 residues. V lost 7 bases to trimming and J lost 2 bases; unmatched junction nucleotides: 8. CDR3 nucleotides: TGTGCCAGCACTCCAGCGGGAAGTACCTACAATGAGCAGTTCTTC. Its protein product is CASTPAGSTYNEQFF.

This clonotype showed up many times. The J gene is TRBJ1-2, the V gene TRBV29-1; D not resolved. Trimming shortened V by 0 bases and J by 4 bases, and 12 bases separated the two germline ends. Germline V gives CDR1 SQVTM, CDR2 ANQGSEA. This CDR3 comprises 14 residues. CDR3: CSVEDRKDSYGYTF. For the CDR3, the DNA is TGCAGCGTTGAAGATAGGAAGGACTCCTATGGCTACACCTTC. Full variable domain (missing parts from reference TRBV29-1 and TRBJ1-2): SAVISQKPSRDICQRGTSLTIQCQVDSQVTMMFWYRQQPGQSLTLIATANQGSEATYESGFVIDKFPISRPNLTFSTLTVSNMSPEDSSIYLCSVEDRKDSYGYTFGSGTRLTVV.

Concerning this clonotype: Just one base apart from a much larger clone, this may be a read error. The rearrangement joins TRBV25-1 to TRBJ2-7; TRBD2 matches 7 bases. The length of the CDR3 is 14 residues. Germline loops: CDR1 MGHDK, CDR2 SYGVNS. The CDR3 nucleotides read TGTGCCAACAGTGAGGGCGGGGGATTCTACGAGCAGTACTTC. It yields the protein CANSEGGGFYEQYF.

This clonotype has at least ten counts. This sequence joins TRBV6-1 and TRBJ2-5, with 9 bases aligning to TRBD1. J was trimmed by 4 bases and V by 8 bases; bases with no gene match: 5. This CDR3 spans 13 amino acids. From germline, CDR1 is MNHNS and CDR2 SASEGT. The CDR3 DNA reads TGTGCCAGCTACAGGGGACAGGGAGAGACCCAGTACTTC. This sequence encodes CASYRGQGETQYF.

This clonotype was recorded many times. The rearrangement links TRBV24-1 to TRBJ2-2; D gene ambiguous. The CDR3 sequence is 14 residues long. Trimming pared 9 bases from V and 2 bases from J, leaving 12 bases between. Germline V lookup: CDR1 KGHDR, CDR2 SFDVKD. The CDR3 DNA reads TGTGCCACCCAGCGACCCGTTAACACCGGGGAGCTGTTTTTT. It is translated as CATQRPVNTGELFF.

This clonotype was detected ten times or more. This chain uses TRBV11-2 with TRBJ1-1; D is possibly TRBD1 (5 bases). The length of the CDR3 is 15 residues. Germline-derived CDR1 and CDR2 are SGHAT and FQNNGV. V dropped 0 bases and J dropped 1 base, with 9 bases sitting between them. CDR3 DNA: TGTGCCAGCAGCTTAGATGGCGGGGCGAACACTGAAGCTTTCTTT. Protein sequence: CASSLDGGANTEAFF.

This clonotype turned up a few times. This chain connects TRBV18 to TRBJ2-4; weak D call: TRBD1 (6 bases). This CDR3 is 15 amino acids long. Trimming cost V 0 bases and J 2 bases, with 8 bases left between them. From germline, CDR1 is KGHSH and CDR2 LQKENI. The CDR3, as DNA: TGTGCCAGCTCACCACCGGGGGCGCCCAAAAACATTCAGTACTTC. Translating it yields CASSPPGAPKNIQYF.

This chain uses TRBV18 with TRBJ2-7; weak D call: TRBD1 (6 bases). Germline loops: CDR1 KGHSH, CDR2 LQKENI. V dropped 6 bases and J dropped 2 bases, with 11 bases sitting between them. CDR3 size: 13 residues. CDR3 region: CASSPGHPYEQYF. As DNA, the CDR3 is TGTGCCAGCTCCCCGGGACATCCCTACGAGCAGTACTTC.

This clonotype was observed at least ten times. The chain carries TRBV12-3 or TRBV12-4 and TRBJ2-7; D not certain. The CDR3 runs to 14 residues. Trimming removed 2 bases at V and 0 bases at J, with 8 bases between. CDR3 in amino acids: CASSLWETSYEQYF. Written as DNA, the CDR3 is TGTGCCAGCAGTTTATGGGAAACCTCCTACGAGCAGTACTTC.

The sample holds one count of this clonotype. The chain carries TRBV19 and TRBJ2-7; either TRBD1 or TRBD2 may fit D (7 bases each). CDR1 is LNHDA and CDR2 is SQIVND in the germline V gene (reference sequence). Trimming left V 6 bases short and J 2 bases short, with 14 bases between. The CDR3 totals 14 residues. CDR3 sequence (DNA): TGTGCCAGTAGGCCGGGGGGACAGACCTACGAGCAGTACTTC. Protein product: CASRPGGQTYEQYF.

The table lists this clonotype with many counts. The chain uses TRBV10-3 and TRBJ1-2; D might be TRBD1 (5 bases). V was cut by 7 bases and J by 0 bases, with 12 bases left in between. The CDR3 extends over 14 amino acids. Germline V gene lookup returns CDR1 ENHRY and CDR2 SYGVKD. The CDR3 DNA is TGTGCCATCAAAGCCCAGGGACCTAACTATGGCTACACCTTC. As protein: CAIKAQGPNYGYTF.

This clonotype was recorded a few times. This chain joins TRBV20-1 and TRBJ2-2; 8 nucleotides align to TRBD1. Germline V gene sequence: CDR1 DFQATT, CDR2 SNEGSKA (reference sequence). J gave up 5 bases and V 5 bases, and 7 bases lay outside the gene matches. The CDR3 consists of 14 residues. CDR3 nucleotides: TGCAGTGCTGTTCGGACAGGGATAACCGGGGAGCTGTTTTTT. It codes for CSAVRTGITGELFF.

This clonotype was detected ten times or more. This rearrangement joins TRBV4-1 to TRBJ1-3; unclear D gene. The V and J ends lost 1 base and 0 bases respectively, with 7 bases between them. Germline CDR1 is MGHRA and CDR2 is YSYEKL. The CDR3 contains 15 residues. The CDR3 sequence: CASSQGPSSGNTIYF. As DNA, the CDR3 is TGCGCCAGCAGCCAAGGACCTAGCTCTGGAAACACCATATATTTT.

This clonotype was detected many times. This chain links TRBV3-1 with TRBJ1-4; TRBD1 might be the D (5 bases). There are 13 residues in the CDR3. Trimming took off 5 bases at V and 5 bases at J, with 9 bases between the two ends. Germline-derived CDR1 and CDR2 are LGHDT and YNNKEL (reference sequence). Here the CDR3 reads CASSIAGNEKLFF. CDR3 DNA sequence: TGTGCCAGCAGCATTGCAGGGAATGAAAAACTGTTTTTT.

This clonotype came up many times. The chain is built from TRBV29-1 and TRBJ2-5; the D is unclear. Trimming left V 6 bases short and J 4 bases short, with 12 bases between. Germline CDR1 SQVTM, CDR2 ANQGSEA. The CDR3 spans 12 residues. CDR3 in amino acids: CSVRPGTETQYF. As DNA, the CDR3 is TGCAGCGTCAGACCTGGAACAGAGACCCAGTACTTC.

This clonotype was seen at least ten times. The chain is built from TRBV20-1 and TRBJ2-1; 9 bases are a match to TRBD2. Germline loops: CDR1 DFQATT, CDR2 SNEGSKA (reference sequence). The J segment lost 6 bases and the V segment lost 0 bases, leaving 6 bases of the junction unmatched. This CDR3 is 15 amino acids long. As DNA, the CDR3 is TGCAGTGCTAGAGATGCTAGCGGGAAGCTCAATGAGCAGTTCTTC. This translates into CSARDASGKLNEQFF.

Many counts were recorded for this clonotype. The chain combines TRBV7-2 with TRBJ2-3; 8 positions agree with TRBD1. The ends lost 4 bases at V and 4 bases at J; junction bases unmatched: 4. The CDR3 sequence is 14 residues long. Germline V gene lookup returns CDR1 SGHTA and CDR2 FQGNSA. The CDR3 reads CASSSPGGADTQYF. As DNA, the CDR3 is TGTGCCAGCAGCTCCCCAGGGGGCGCAGATACGCAGTATTTT.

This clonotype appeared many times. The V and J genes are TRBV28 and TRBJ1-5; 7 positions match TRBD1. V gave up 6 bases and J gave up 11 bases; unmatched junction bases: 13. The germline V gene encodes CDR1 MDHEN and CDR2 SYDVKM. The CDR3 runs to 14 residues. CDR3 DNA sequence: TGTGCCAGCAGCCTGAGACAGGGCCTAGGAGCCCAGCATTTT. Its translation is CASSLRQGLGAQHF.

This clonotype was seen at least ten times. J is TRBJ2-3 and V is TRBV7-3, with 10 positions matching TRBD2. CDR3 length: 18 residues. V was clipped by 5 bases and J by 0 bases; unmatched bases: 11. Germline-derived CDR1 and CDR2 are SGHTA and FQGTGA. For the CDR3, the DNA is TGTGCCAGCAGCCCCCAACCCGCTAGCGGGAGAAGCACAGATACGCAGTATTTT. Its protein is CASSPQPASGRSTDTQYF.

This clonotype was counted many times. The chain combines TRBV5-1 with TRBJ1-1; D unresolved. CDR3 size: 13 residues. V was cut by 6 bases and J by 0 bases, with 9 bases left in between. Germline V gives CDR1 SGHRS, CDR2 YFSETQ. CDR3 in DNA: TGCGCCAGCAAGCGGACGGTGAACACTGAAGCTTTCTTT. It translates to CASKRTVNTEAFF.

The chain couples TRBV18 to TRBJ2-1; TRBD1 matches at 7 bases. Per the germline V gene, CDR1 is KGHSH and CDR2 is LQKENI. The CDR3 is 12 residues long. V trimming: 3 bases; J trimming: 7 bases; junction bases outside the gene matches: 0. The chain's CDR3 is CASSPDRNEQFF. The CDR3 nucleotides read TGTGCCAGCTCACCGGACAGGAATGAGCAGTTCTTC.

This clonotype appeared many times. V usage is TRBV5-1 and J usage is TRBJ1-2; D is uncertain. Trimming removed 7 bases from V and 2 bases from J, with 12 bases in between. This CDR3 is 13 amino acids long. From germline, CDR1 is SGHRS and CDR2 YFSETQ. The CDR3 nucleotides read TGCGCCAGCCCCAGAATTCGGAACTATGGCTACACCTTC. This sequence encodes CASPRIRNYGYTF.

This chain uses TRBV19 with TRBJ1-1, with 10 positions matching TRBD1. CDR1 and CDR2 from the germline V gene are LNHDA and SQIVND (reference sequence). This CDR3 is 17 amino acids long. J lost 3 bases, V lost 5 bases, and 12 bases had no gene match. DNA for the CDR3: TGTGCCAGTAGTCCCCTTGACAGGGGGCTATGGTACACTGAAGCTTTCTTT. This codes for CASSPLDRGLWYTEAFF.

This clonotype was detected ten times or more. The CDR3, as DNA: TGCAGCGTTGTACAGGATATAGCCAAAAACATTCAGTACTTC. It yields the protein CSVVQDIAKNIQYF. The genes are TRBV29-1 and TRBJ2-4; tentative D call: TRBD1 (5 bases). CDR3 length: 14 amino acids. Trimming took 4 bases from V and 0 from J, leaving 10 bases between them. The germline gives CDR1 SQVTM, CDR2 ANQGSEA.

The table lists this clonotype with many counts. The chain is built from TRBV6-6 and TRBJ1-3; TRBD1 is a possible D gene (5 bases). The CDR3 length is 12 residues. Germline V lookup: CDR1 MNHNY, CDR2 SVGAGI (reference sequence). V lost 6 bases and J lost 8, with 11 bases in between. The chain's CDR3 is CASSVQGDTIYF. As DNA, the CDR3 is TGTGCCAGCAGCGTCCAGGGAGACACCATATATTTT.

This clonotype was seen repeatedly, ten times or more. This sequence joins TRBV20-1 and TRBJ2-7; D is possibly TRBD2 (5 bases). Germline CDR1 DFQATT, CDR2 SNEGSKA (reference sequence). V was clipped by 6 bases and J by 1 base, with 16 bases between them. CDR3 length: 14 residues. The DNA of the CDR3 is TGCAGTGCCAGCGGAAGGACTCTTTCCTACGAGCAGTACTTC. Protein: CSASGRTLSYEQYF.

This clonotype appeared many times. J is TRBJ2-1 and V is TRBV7-9; 8 bases match TRBD2. J was trimmed by 2 bases and V by 10 bases; bases with no gene match: 4. The CDR3 is made up of 13 amino acids. Germline CDR1 and CDR2: SEHNR and FQNEAQ (reference sequence). The DNA for the CDR3 is TGTGCCACGGCAGCGGGGGCCTACAATGAGCAGTTCTTC. Amino acids: CATAAGAYNEQFF.